This is a list of T cell receptor beta chains from one sample in a study of neurological immune-mediated disorders. MiXCR, run by TCRdb on the 5' RACE reads, gives a single entry per CDR3 protein. The repertoire holds around 66,000 distinct CDR3 sequences, with approximately 5.2% as singletons. Sample: PBMCs. The receptors stem from a woman aged 30 to 39 with multiple sclerosis. CDR3s include the opening cysteine and the closing phenylalanine or tryptophan. The order of the fields is J gene, clone size, V gene, D gene, CDR3 DNA, CDR3 protein. D genes are given only for firm matches. Part of the rows lack a size; the others show once, few, many or a class for expanded clones.

J gene: TRBJ2-3
clone size: many
V gene: TRBV20-1
D gene: TRBD2
CDR3 DNA: TGCAGTGCCCCCCTTGGCGGGGGGGGCACAGATACGCAGTATTTT
CDR3 protein: CSAPLGGGGTDTQYF

J gene: TRBJ2-3
clone size: many
V gene: TRBV7-9
D gene: -
CDR3 DNA: TGTGCCAGCAGCTTGGGTCCGGGAAGCACAGATACGCAGTATTTT
CDR3 protein: CASSLGPGSTDTQYF

J gene: TRBJ1-2
clone size: many
V gene: TRBV5-1
D gene: -
CDR3 DNA: TGCGCCAGCAGCCCATTGTACAGCAAGTATGGCTACACCTTC
CDR3 protein: CASSPLYSKYGYTF

J gene: TRBJ2-5
clone size: -
V gene: TRBV5-1
D gene: -
CDR3 DNA: TGCGCCAGCAGCCCCGGGACCCTAACCCAAGAGACCCAGTACTTC
CDR3 protein: CASSPGTLTQETQYF

J gene: TRBJ1-2
clone size: -
V gene: TRBV4-2
D gene: -
CDR3 DNA: TGTGCCAGCAGCCAAGCGATTGGCTATGGCTACACCTTC
CDR3 protein: CASSQAIGYGYTF

J gene: TRBJ1-1
clone size: -
V gene: TRBV20-1
D gene: -
CDR3 DNA: TGCAGTGCTGGAAACCTCGGGACACTGAACACTGAAGCTTTCTTT
CDR3 protein: CSAGNLGTLNTEAFF

J gene: TRBJ2-3
clone size: once
V gene: TRBV11-2
D gene: -
CDR3 DNA: TGTGCCAGCAGGGTGGGGCGCGGCCTTATAGTGTCAGATACGCAGTATTTT
CDR3 protein: CASRVGRGLIVSDTQYF

J gene: TRBJ2-1
clone size: many
V gene: TRBV29-1
D gene: -
CDR3 DNA: TGCAGCGTTGATGTAGTGGGGTACAATGAGCAGTTCTTC
CDR3 protein: CSVDVVGYNEQFF

J gene: TRBJ2-1
clone size: many
V gene: TRBV5-1
D gene: -
CDR3 DNA: TGCGCCAGCAGCTTGATGGGGGTCTACAATGAGCAGTTCTTC
CDR3 protein: CASSLMGVYNEQFF

J gene: TRBJ2-1
clone size: -
V gene: TRBV20-1
D gene: TRBD2
CDR3 DNA: TGCAGTGCTAGAGATGTAAGCGGGGGTTACAATGAGCAGTTCTTC
CDR3 protein: CSARDVSGGYNEQFF

J gene: TRBJ2-5
clone size: many
V gene: TRBV29-1
D gene: -
CDR3 DNA: TGCAGCGTCCCGGTCCGGGGCCCGAGTTGGGGGGAGACCCAGTACTTC
CDR3 protein: CSVPVRGPSWGETQYF

J gene: TRBJ2-5
clone size: many
V gene: TRBV10-3
D gene: -
CDR3 DNA: TGTGCCAGTCAGGGGGCTAGCGGCCCTGAGACCCAGTACTTC
CDR3 protein: CASQGASGPETQYF

J gene: TRBJ1-1
clone size: many
V gene: TRBV28
D gene: -
CDR3 DNA: TGTGCCAGCAGTCCGCACGGGAACACTGAAGCTTTCTTT
CDR3 protein: CASSPHGNTEAFF

J gene: TRBJ2-7
clone size: many
V gene: TRBV20-1
D gene: TRBD1
CDR3 DNA: TGCAGTGCTAACCCGGGACAGGCGATGGACTCCTACGAGCAGTACTTC
CDR3 protein: CSANPGQAMDSYEQYF

J gene: TRBJ2-3
clone size: many
V gene: TRBV10-3
D gene: TRBD2
CDR3 DNA: TGTGCCATCAAGGGGACTAGCGCAGATACGCAGTATTTT
CDR3 protein: CAIKGTSADTQYF

J gene: TRBJ2-1
clone size: many
V gene: TRBV20-1
D gene: TRBD2
CDR3 DNA: TGCAGTGCCTACTCGCGGGGGGGTGGGTCCTACAATGAGCAGTTCTTC
CDR3 protein: CSAYSRGGGSYNEQFF

J gene: TRBJ2-1
clone size: many
V gene: TRBV27
D gene: -
CDR3 DNA: TGTGCCAGCAGTTTATTCCTAGGGGCCGATGAGCAGTTCTTC
CDR3 protein: CASSLFLGADEQFF

J gene: TRBJ2-1
clone size: -
V gene: TRBV5-1
D gene: TRBD1
CDR3 DNA: TGCGCCAGCAGCTTGGCCGGGGTGCGGACAGGGAGCTACAATGAGCAGTTCTTC
CDR3 protein: CASSLAGVRTGSYNEQFF

J gene: TRBJ1-2
clone size: many
V gene: TRBV20-1
D gene: -
CDR3 DNA: TGCAGTGTTGGGCCAGACTATGGCTACACCTTC
CDR3 protein: CSVGPDYGYTF

J gene: TRBJ2-7
clone size: many
V gene: TRBV10-3
D gene: -
CDR3 DNA: TGTGCCATCAGTGGCGACAGCTACGAGCAGTACTTC
CDR3 protein: CAISGDSYEQYF

J gene: TRBJ1-5
clone size: many
V gene: TRBV20-1
D gene: -
CDR3 DNA: TGCAGTGCTAGAGGTACAGGGTCCGGACGAAATCAGCCCCAGCATTTT
CDR3 protein: CSARGTGSGRNQPQHF

J gene: TRBJ1-2
clone size: many
V gene: TRBV20-1
D gene: -
CDR3 DNA: TGCAGTGTTGAGACGGCTCGGAACTATGGCTACACCTTC
CDR3 protein: CSVETARNYGYTF

J gene: TRBJ2-3
clone size: -
V gene: TRBV7-8
D gene: -
CDR3 DNA: TGTGCCAGCAGTCGGACTTCAGATACGCAGTATTTT
CDR3 protein: CASSRTSDTQYF

J gene: TRBJ2-7
clone size: few
V gene: TRBV7-2
D gene: TRBD2
CDR3 DNA: TGTGCCAGCAGCTTAGGGTTCGGGGGACTAAACTCCTACGAGCAGTACTTC
CDR3 protein: CASSLGFGGLNSYEQYF

J gene: TRBJ1-1
clone size: few
V gene: TRBV29-1
D gene: -
CDR3 DNA: TGCAGCGTTTGCGGGACACCTGCTGACACTGAAGCTTTCTTT
CDR3 protein: CSVCGTPADTEAFF

J gene: TRBJ1-2
clone size: many
V gene: TRBV12-3/TRBV12-4
D gene: TRBD1
CDR3 DNA: TGTGCCAGCAGGCCTGGGACAGGGCTTGGCTACACCTTC
CDR3 protein: CASRPGTGLGYTF

J gene: TRBJ1-1
clone size: -
V gene: TRBV20-1
D gene: -
CDR3 DNA: TGCAGTGCTCCGACAGGAGGGAACACTGAAGCTTTCTTT
CDR3 protein: CSAPTGGNTEAFF

J gene: TRBJ1-5
clone size: many
V gene: TRBV20-1
D gene: TRBD1
CDR3 DNA: TGCAGTGCTACAAATTGGGACAGGGGGAGCAATCAGCCCCAGAATTTT
CDR3 protein: CSATNWDRGSNQPQNF

J gene: TRBJ2-3
clone size: many
V gene: TRBV7-2
D gene: -
CDR3 DNA: TGTGCCAGCAGCTTAGAGCAGGAGAGCACAGATACGCAGTATTTT
CDR3 protein: CASSLEQESTDTQYF

J gene: TRBJ2-1
clone size: many
V gene: TRBV20-1
D gene: -
CDR3 DNA: TGCAGTGCTAGTTCCCCTACTAGTTACAATGAGCAGTTCTTC
CDR3 protein: CSASSPTSYNEQFF

J gene: TRBJ2-1
clone size: few
V gene: TRBV7-2
D gene: TRBD2
CDR3 DNA: TGTGCCAGCAGCTACGCTAGCGGGAACTCCTACAATGAGCAGTTCTTC
CDR3 protein: CASSYASGNSYNEQFF

J gene: TRBJ1-2
clone size: many
V gene: TRBV5-6
D gene: -
CDR3 DNA: TGTGCCAGCAGCTTGGGGATGGGAGATGGCTACACCTTC
CDR3 protein: CASSLGMGDGYTF

J gene: TRBJ1-1
clone size: few
V gene: TRBV5-1
D gene: -
CDR3 DNA: TGCGCCAGCAGCTTGGGCGAGGCAGGAGGGACTGAAGCTTTCTTT
CDR3 protein: CASSLGEAGGTEAFF

J gene: TRBJ1-2
clone size: many
V gene: TRBV12-3/TRBV12-4
D gene: -
CDR3 DNA: TGTGCCAGCAGCCAGAGCGAGGGAGGTGGCTACACCTTC
CDR3 protein: CASSQSEGGGYTF

J gene: TRBJ2-7
clone size: many
V gene: TRBV28
D gene: TRBD1
CDR3 DNA: TGTGCCAGCAGCACTCCCTCGGGACAGAAACCTTACGAGCAGTACTTC
CDR3 protein: CASSTPSGQKPYEQYF

J gene: TRBJ2-5
clone size: many
V gene: TRBV20-1
D gene: -
CDR3 DNA: TGCAGTGCTATTAATCCCTCGTTTAGCCGGGGGGCGACCCAAGAGACCCAGTACTTC
CDR3 protein: CSAINPSFSRGATQETQYF

J gene: TRBJ2-2
clone size: many
V gene: TRBV6-2/TRBV6-3
D gene: -
CDR3 DNA: TGTGCCAGCAGGTTGGGACTGGCAAACACCGGGGAGCTGTTTTTT
CDR3 protein: CASRLGLANTGELFF

J gene: TRBJ2-1
clone size: many
V gene: TRBV28
D gene: TRBD1
CDR3 DNA: TGTGCCAGCAGTTTAGGACAGGGTCCCTACAATGAGCAGTTCTTC
CDR3 protein: CASSLGQGPYNEQFF

J gene: TRBJ2-1
clone size: many
V gene: TRBV20-1
D gene: -
CDR3 DNA: TGCAGTGCTAGAGATCCGGGCGAGCAGTTCTTC
CDR3 protein: CSARDPGEQFF

J gene: TRBJ2-5
clone size: many
V gene: TRBV28
D gene: TRBD1
CDR3 DNA: TGTGCCAGCAGTCCGTTGGGGACAGGTCAAGAGACCCAGTACTTC
CDR3 protein: CASSPLGTGQETQYF

J gene: TRBJ2-1
clone size: many
V gene: TRBV20-1
D gene: -
CDR3 DNA: TGCAGTGTTCTAGAGTCATGGGACCAGTTCTTC
CDR3 protein: CSVLESWDQFF

J gene: TRBJ2-1
clone size: few
V gene: TRBV12-3/TRBV12-4
D gene: -
CDR3 DNA: TGTGCCAGCAGTTTAGCGTCAGGGTCTCATGAGCAGTTCTTC
CDR3 protein: CASSLASGSHEQFF

J gene: TRBJ2-5
clone size: -
V gene: TRBV6-6
D gene: TRBD2
CDR3 DNA: TGTGCCAGCTACAAGCGGGGGGGACTTCAAGAGACCCAGTACTTC
CDR3 protein: CASYKRGGLQETQYF

J gene: TRBJ2-2
clone size: many
V gene: TRBV20-1
D gene: TRBD2
CDR3 DNA: TGCAGTGCAACCGGACTAGCGGGGTACAGGAACACCGGGGAGCTGTTTTTT
CDR3 protein: CSATGLAGYRNTGELFF

J gene: TRBJ1-6
clone size: many
V gene: TRBV20-1
D gene: -
CDR3 DNA: TGCAGTGCTAGTCGGCAGGGAGATAATTCACCCCTCCACTTT
CDR3 protein: CSASRQGDNSPLHF

J gene: TRBJ2-1
clone size: many
V gene: TRBV7-3
D gene: TRBD2
CDR3 DNA: TGTGCCAGCAGCTTAAGTGGCGGGGGGGCCCACAATGAGCAGTTCTTC
CDR3 protein: CASSLSGGGAHNEQFF

J gene: TRBJ1-1
clone size: many
V gene: TRBV5-4
D gene: TRBD1
CDR3 DNA: TGTGCCAGCGGCCCAGGGGGGGATTTCACTGAAGCTTTCTTT
CDR3 protein: CASGPGGDFTEAFF

J gene: TRBJ2-4
clone size: -
V gene: TRBV5-1
D gene: -
CDR3 DNA: TGCGCCAGCAGCCCAGGAGGGGAAGGGGACATTCAGTACTTC
CDR3 protein: CASSPGGEGDIQYF

J gene: TRBJ1-6
clone size: -
V gene: TRBV5-6
D gene: -
CDR3 DNA: TGTGCCAGCAGCTCATCGGCGAGGGGTTCACCCCTCAACTTT
CDR3 protein: CASSSSARGSPLNF

J gene: TRBJ1-2
clone size: many
V gene: TRBV12-3/TRBV12-4
D gene: -
CDR3 DNA: TGTGCCACCAAGGTGGGGGGACGAGACACCTTC
CDR3 protein: CATKVGGRDTF

J gene: TRBJ2-3
clone size: many
V gene: TRBV12-3/TRBV12-4
D gene: -
CDR3 DNA: TGTGCCAGCAGTGCGGGGGCGACGGCAGATACGCAGTATTTT
CDR3 protein: CASSAGATADTQYF